A selection of T cell receptor beta chains follows, all from one sample in a study of Graves' ophthalmopathy and Graves' hyperthyroidism. TCRdb ran MiXCR on the multiplex PCR reads and lists one entry per CDR3 protein. The sample holds about 480,000 distinct CDR3 sequences; under 15% are singletons and the top ten take 8% to 10%. Sample: blood. The receptors were gathered from a woman younger than 45 with Graves' ophthalmopathy. CDR3s include the opening cysteine and the closing phenylalanine or tryptophan. Fields, in order: CDR3 protein, J gene, V gene.

CASSLGEDQPQHF | TRBJ1-5 | TRBV7-7
CASSSPGQAAGANVLTF | TRBJ2-6 | TRBV5-4
CASSPWRGSPSNSPLHF | TRBJ1-6 | TRBV27
CASKKLGLYEQYF | TRBJ2-7 | TRBV28
CASSPLTSGVYEQYF | TRBJ2-7 | TRBV18
CASSYLDRAYEQYF | TRBJ2-7 | TRBV27
CASTSNYEQYF | TRBJ2-7 | TRBV28
CASSPGTGGWNTEAFF | TRBJ1-1 | TRBV6-2/TRBV6-3
CASSPGTDHGSLNQPQHF | TRBJ1-5 | TRBV6-2/TRBV6-3
CASSYRQGAYEQYF | TRBJ2-7 | TRBV6-5
CASTPRGGTPWVPLHF | TRBJ1-6 | TRBV27
CASSTVGVSTDTQYF | TRBJ2-3 | TRBV27
CASSPRTSFDSEQYF | TRBJ2-7 | TRBV12-3/TRBV12-4
CATSALGAADGELFF | TRBJ2-2 | TRBV24-1
CSVGGTQDQPQHF | TRBJ1-5 | TRBV29-1
CASSQDAPNTEAFF | TRBJ1-1 | TRBV4-1
CASCYYRTAHSTEAFF | TRBJ1-1 | TRBV6-2/TRBV6-3
CASSRTLNTEAFF | TRBJ1-1 | TRBV5-6
CSARALKQAFRQPQHF | TRBJ1-5 | TRBV20-1
CAISESGSTTDTQYF | TRBJ2-3 | TRBV10-3
CASLQGYNSPLHF | TRBJ1-6 | TRBV28
CASSYMEGEAYEQYF | TRBJ2-7 | TRBV6-5
CASSLEGRMNTEAFF | TRBJ1-1 | TRBV5-1
CASMRPPQPQHF | TRBJ1-5 | TRBV19
CAISPPTGTGTFEQYF | TRBJ2-7 | TRBV10-3
CASNLGQGSNQPQHF | TRBJ1-5 | TRBV12-3/TRBV12-4
CSARDIDEAVETQYF | TRBJ2-5 | TRBV20-1
CASSYSGTSGFYEQYF | TRBJ2-7 | TRBV6-2/TRBV6-3
CASSEAAGVSNQPQHF | TRBJ1-5 | TRBV6-1
CASRSGTGRYQPQHF | TRBJ1-5 | TRBV2
CAFTGGARYGYTF | TRBJ1-2 | TRBV30
CASSPGLSYGYTF | TRBJ1-2 | TRBV6-5
CATAVWRDTGELFF | TRBJ2-2 | TRBV6-2/TRBV6-3
CASSLHEQYF | TRBJ2-7 | TRBV28
CATSDRGGEQYF | TRBJ2-7 | TRBV24-1
CASSFSGTQETQYF | TRBJ2-5 | TRBV13
CASSYSKGQANSPLHF | TRBJ1-6 | TRBV6-5
CASSYRVLQPQHF | TRBJ1-5 | TRBV6-5
CASSFAGAGEQYF | TRBJ2-7 | TRBV12-3/TRBV12-4
CATSDFRNYGYTF | TRBJ1-2 | TRBV24-1
CASSFLSFRGRSNQPQHF | TRBJ1-5 | TRBV12-3/TRBV12-4
CASSPRAGTGAYEQYF | TRBJ2-7 | TRBV27
CSARATGRETQYF | TRBJ2-5 | TRBV20-1
CASKEWDSNQPQHF | TRBJ1-5 | TRBV2
CASSLGGGAKTQYF | TRBJ2-5 | TRBV7-2
CASIDQAGTQYF | TRBJ2-5 | TRBV27
CAWSQGGWEQYF | TRBJ2-7 | TRBV30
CASSYSDRGRSYEQYF | TRBJ2-7 | TRBV6-8
CASSLHRGGTEAFF | TRBJ1-1 | TRBV5-1
CASSPTGQSYGYTF | TRBJ1-2 | TRBV18
CASSQGSPLHF | TRBJ1-6 | TRBV4-1
CASSQSGTSGSPYEQYF | TRBJ2-7 | TRBV3-1
CASSFGGQGTEAFF | TRBJ1-1 | TRBV28
CASSQDPVQPQHF | TRBJ1-5 | TRBV4-2
CASSVGDGYEQYF | TRBJ2-7 | TRBV9